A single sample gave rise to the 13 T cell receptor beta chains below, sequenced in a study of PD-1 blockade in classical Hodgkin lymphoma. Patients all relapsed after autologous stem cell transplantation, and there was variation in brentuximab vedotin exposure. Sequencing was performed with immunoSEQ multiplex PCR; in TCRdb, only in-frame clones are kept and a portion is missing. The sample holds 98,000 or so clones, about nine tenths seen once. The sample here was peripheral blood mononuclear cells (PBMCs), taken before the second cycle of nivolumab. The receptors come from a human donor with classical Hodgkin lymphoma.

CDR3 loop: CASTILGGSGQPQHF. CDR3 coding DNA: TGTGCCAGTACCATCCTCGGGGGCTCGGGTCAGCCCCAGCATTTT. The chain is built from TRBV19 and TRBJ1-5; maybe TRBD1 (6 bases). The CDR3 loop spans 15 amino acids. CDR1 and CDR2 (germline): LNHDA, SQIVND (reference sequence). V lost 7 bases and J 6 bases, leaving 19 bases between the germline ends.

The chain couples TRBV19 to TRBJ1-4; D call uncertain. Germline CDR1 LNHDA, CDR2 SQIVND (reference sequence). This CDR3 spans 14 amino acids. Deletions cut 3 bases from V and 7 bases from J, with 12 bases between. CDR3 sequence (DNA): TGTGCCAGTAGTATCCTACAGCGGCGTGAAAAACTGTTTTTT. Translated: CASSILQRREKLFF.

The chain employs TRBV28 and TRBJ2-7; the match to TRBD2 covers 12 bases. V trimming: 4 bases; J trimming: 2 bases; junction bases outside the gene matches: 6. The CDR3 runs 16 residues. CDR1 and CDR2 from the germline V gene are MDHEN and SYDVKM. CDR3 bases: TGTGCCAGCAGTTCGACCGGACTAGCGGGAACCTACGAGCAGTACTTC. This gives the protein CASSSTGLAGTYEQYF.

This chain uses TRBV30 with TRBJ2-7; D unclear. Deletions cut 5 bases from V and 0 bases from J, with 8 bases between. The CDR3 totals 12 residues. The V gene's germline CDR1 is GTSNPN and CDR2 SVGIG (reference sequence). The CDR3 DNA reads TGTGCCTGGGACACCTCCTCCTACGAGCAGTACTTC. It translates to CAWDTSSYEQYF.

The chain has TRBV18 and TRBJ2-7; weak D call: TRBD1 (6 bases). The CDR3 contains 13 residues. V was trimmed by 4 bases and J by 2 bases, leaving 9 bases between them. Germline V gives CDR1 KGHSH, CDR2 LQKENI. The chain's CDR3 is CASSRTETYEQYF. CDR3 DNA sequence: TGTGCCAGCTCACGGACAGAGACCTACGAGCAGTACTTC.

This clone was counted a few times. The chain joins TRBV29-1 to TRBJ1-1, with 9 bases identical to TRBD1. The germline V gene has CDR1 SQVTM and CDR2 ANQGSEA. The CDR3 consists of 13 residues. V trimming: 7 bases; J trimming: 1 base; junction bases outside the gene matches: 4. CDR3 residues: CSGTGVPNTEAFF. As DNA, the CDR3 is TGCAGCGGGACAGGGGTCCCGAACACTGAAGCTTTCTTT.

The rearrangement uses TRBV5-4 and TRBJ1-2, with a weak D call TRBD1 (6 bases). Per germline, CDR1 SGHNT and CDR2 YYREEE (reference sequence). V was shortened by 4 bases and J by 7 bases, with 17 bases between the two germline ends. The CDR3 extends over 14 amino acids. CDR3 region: CASSRSPDSSGYTF. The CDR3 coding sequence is TGTGCCAGCAGCCGATCACCGGACAGCTCTGGCTACACCTTC. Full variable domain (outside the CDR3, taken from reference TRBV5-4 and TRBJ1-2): ETGVTQSPTHLIKTRGQQVTLRCSSQSGHNTVSWYQQALGQGPQFIFQYYREEENGRGNFPPRFSGLQFPNYSSELNVNALELDDSALYLCASSRSPDSSGYTFGSGTRLTVV.

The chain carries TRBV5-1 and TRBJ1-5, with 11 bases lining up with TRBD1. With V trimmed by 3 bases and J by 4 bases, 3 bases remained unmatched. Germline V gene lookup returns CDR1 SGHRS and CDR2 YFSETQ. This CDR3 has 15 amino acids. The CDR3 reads CASSWGTGGNQPQHF. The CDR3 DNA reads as TGCGCCAGCAGCTGGGGGACAGGGGGTAATCAGCCCCAGCATTTT.

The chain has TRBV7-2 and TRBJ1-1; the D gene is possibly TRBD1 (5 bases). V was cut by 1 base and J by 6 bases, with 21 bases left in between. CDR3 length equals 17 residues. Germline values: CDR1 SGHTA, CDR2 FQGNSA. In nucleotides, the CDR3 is TGTGCCAGCAGCTTAGACCGGGGATTCCCAACGGGGGCTGAAGCTTTCTTT. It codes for CASSLDRGFPTGAEAFF. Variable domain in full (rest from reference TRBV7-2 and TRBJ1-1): GAGVSQSPSNKVTEKGKDVELRCDPISGHTALYWYRQSLGQGLEFLIYFQGNSAPDKSGLPSDRFSAERTGGSVSTLTIQRTQQEDSAVYLCASSLDRGFPTGAEAFFGQGTRLTVV.

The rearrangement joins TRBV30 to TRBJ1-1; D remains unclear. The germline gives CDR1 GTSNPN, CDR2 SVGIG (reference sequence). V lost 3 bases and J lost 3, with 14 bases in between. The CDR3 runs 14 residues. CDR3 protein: CAWRAPPSDTEAFF. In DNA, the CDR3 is TGTGCCTGGAGAGCCCCCCCATCAGACACTGAAGCTTTCTTT. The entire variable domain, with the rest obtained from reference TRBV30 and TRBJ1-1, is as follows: SQTIHQWPATLVQPVGSPLSLECTVEGTSNPNLYWYRQAAGRGLQLLFYSVGIGQISSEVPQNLSASRPQDRQFILSSKKLLLSDSGFYLCAWRAPPSDTEAFFGQGTRLTVV.

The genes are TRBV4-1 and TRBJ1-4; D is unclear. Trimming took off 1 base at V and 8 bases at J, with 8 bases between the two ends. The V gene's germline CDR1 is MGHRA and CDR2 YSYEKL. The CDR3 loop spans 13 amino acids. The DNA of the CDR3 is TGCGCCAGCAGCCAAGGCCTTTGGGAAAAACTGTTTTTT. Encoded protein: CASSQGLWEKLFF.

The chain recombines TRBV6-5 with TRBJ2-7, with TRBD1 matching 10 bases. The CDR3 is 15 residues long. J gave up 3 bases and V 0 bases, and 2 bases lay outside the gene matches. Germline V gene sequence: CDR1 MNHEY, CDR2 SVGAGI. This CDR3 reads CASSYSTGGLYEQYF. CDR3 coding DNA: TGTGCCAGCAGTTACTCGACAGGGGGCCTCTACGAGCAGTACTTC.

The CDR3 loop reads CASSNSRDRGFYEQYF. The CDR3, as DNA: TGTGCCAGCAGCAATTCCCGGGACAGGGGGTTCTACGAGCAGTACTTC. The J gene is TRBJ2-7, the V gene TRBV21-1; TRBD1 is the table's D call, not checked against the DNA. TRBV21-1 is a pseudogene. CDR3 length: 16 amino acids.